One sample yielded the 31 T cell receptor beta chains listed below, sequenced in a study of shared clonotypes between healthy human individuals. The naive CD8 fraction comprised CD45RO-negative cells positively selected for CCR7 and excluded terminally differentiated effector memory CD45RA+ cells. Repertoires were generated with immunoSEQ multiplex PCR, while TCRdb's copy carries only in-frame clones and drops some. Of about 2.1 million clones listed, approximately 94% are singletons. Input material: naive CD8+ T cells from PBMCs. All receptors derive from a man aged 18 to 30 in good health. Some clones in this sample may be carry-over from other donors' samples.

The rearrangement links TRBV27 to TRBJ1-1; D call uncertain. Trimming stripped 6 bases from V and 2 bases from J, with 4 bases between. From germline, CDR1 is MNHEY and CDR2 SMNVEV (reference sequence). The CDR3 is 11 amino acids. The CDR3 protein is CASRNNTEAFF. The CDR3 coding sequence is TGTGCCAGCAGAAATAACACTGAAGCTTTCTTT.

J is TRBJ2-3 and V is TRBV28, with 11 nucleotides matching TRBD1. The CDR3 length is 15 residues. Germline V gene sequence: CDR1 MDHEN, CDR2 SYDVKM. Unmatched junction bases numbered 4, after V lost 4 bases and J lost 4 bases. The CDR3 is CASSWRTGGPDTQYF. As DNA, the CDR3 is TGTGCCAGCAGTTGGCGGACAGGGGGCCCAGATACGCAGTATTTT.

CDR3 amino acids: CASRGPTGELFF. As DNA, the CDR3 is TGTGCCAGCAGAGGGCCCACCGGGGAGCTGTTTTTT. This chain uses TRBV28 with TRBJ2-2; D call uncertain. From germline, CDR1 is MDHEN and CDR2 SYDVKM. V was trimmed by 6 bases and J by 4 bases, leaving 6 bases between them. The CDR3 runs 12 residues.

This clone was picked up a small number of times. The CDR3 DNA reads as TGTGCCAGCAGTGACGGAAGGACCAACAATCAGCCCCAGCATTTT. Amino acid sequence: CASSDGRTNNQPQHF. This rearrangement joins TRBV2 to TRBJ1-5; no reliable D call. Trimming shortened V by 3 bases and J by 3 bases, and 12 bases separated the two germline ends. CDR3 size: 15 residues. CDR1 and CDR2 from the germline V gene are SNHLY and FYNNEI.

Comment on this clone: The identical CDR3 is also encoded by other nucleotide sequences in the sample. V and J are TRBV9 and TRBJ2-1, with D perhaps matching TRBD2 (5 bases). The V end was cut by 2 bases, the J end by 0 bases, with 9 bases between. The CDR3 has 15 amino acids. Per the germline V gene, CDR1 is SGDLS and CDR2 is YYNGEE. The CDR3 loop reads CASSVSGGSYNEQFF. The CDR3 DNA follows: TGTGCCAGCAGCGTCAGCGGTGGCTCCTACAATGAGCAGTTCTTC.

The chain uses TRBV27 and TRBJ2-7; TRBD1 is a possible D gene (5 bases). Germline CDR1 is MNHEY and CDR2 is SMNVEV (reference sequence). The CDR3 contains 16 residues. V lost 0 bases to trimming and J lost 0 bases, with 12 bases between them. CDR3 amino acids: CASSLSGRVHSYEQYF. The DNA of the CDR3 is TGTGCCAGCAGTTTATCTGGCAGGGTCCACTCCTACGAGCAGTACTTC.

The chain employs TRBV15 and TRBJ1-1; no clear D. This CDR3 is built from 13 residues. The V gene's germline CDR1 is LNHNV and CDR2 YYDKDF (reference sequence). V was pared by 6 bases and J by 3 bases, with 11 bases between. The CDR3 DNA reads as TGTGCCACCAGAGAATTGGGAGACACTGAAGCTTTCTTT. Protein product: CATRELGDTEAFF.

The chain employs TRBV2 and TRBJ2-5, with no clear D. CDR3 length equals 14 residues. V lost 3 bases, J lost 5 bases, and 13 bases lay in between. CDR1 and CDR2 (germline): SNHLY, FYNNEI. This chain's CDR3 is CASSDFTRRETQYF. DNA of the CDR3: TGTGCCAGCAGTGATTTTACCCGGCGGGAGACCCAGTACTTC.

The V gene is TRBV19, the J gene TRBJ2-7, with D possibly being TRBD1 (5 bases). The CDR3 is 15 residues long. Between the trimmed V and J ends, which lost 6 bases and 6 bases, there was a span of 21 bases. The V gene's germline CDR1 is LNHDA and CDR2 SQIVND (reference sequence). CDR3 amino acids: CASSGQGHKGPEQYF. The CDR3, as DNA: TGTGCCAGTAGCGGACAAGGACATAAAGGCCCCGAGCAGTACTTC.

CDR3 sequence: CASSLTAYEQYF. The CDR3 DNA reads as TGTGCCAGCAGCTTAACGGCCTACGAGCAGTACTTC. This chain joins TRBV7-2 and TRBJ2-7; D ambiguous. CDR3 size: 12 residues. Trimming removed 2 bases from V and 2 bases from J, with 4 bases in between. From germline, CDR1 is SGHTA and CDR2 FQGNSA.

This clone was seen a few times. Different DNA sequences within this sample yield the same CDR3. The chain employs TRBV7-9 and TRBJ1-5, with 7 bases matching TRBD1. V was clipped by 4 bases and J by 1 base; unmatched bases: 1. Germline V gene lookup returns CDR1 SEHNR and CDR2 FQNEAQ (reference sequence). CDR3 size: 14 residues. The DNA of the CDR3 is TGTGCCAGCAGCTCGACAGGGAGCAATCAGCCCCAGCATTTT. Protein product: CASSSTGSNQPQHF.

The chain uses TRBV11-2 and TRBJ2-3, with D possibly TRBD1 on 5 matching bases. With 5 bases removed from V and 5 bases from J, the gap between germline ends came to 20 bases. The CDR3 is made up of 16 amino acids. Germline V CDR1 and CDR2: SGHAT, FQNNGV. The CDR3 DNA sequence: TGTGCCAGCAGCGATCGGTTCACAGTAAGGGGAGATACGCAGTATTTT. Translated: CASSDRFTVRGDTQYF.

Notes on this clone: Distinct nucleotide sequences in the sample also encode this CDR3. The J gene is TRBJ2-7, the V gene TRBV2; possibly TRBD2 for D (5 bases). Per germline, CDR1 SNHLY and CDR2 FYNNEI. The CDR3 has 12 amino acids. Trimming took 3 bases from V and 3 from J, leaving 6 bases between them. The chain's CDR3 is CASSDGVYEQYF. In DNA, the CDR3 is TGTGCCAGCAGTGACGGGGTCTACGAGCAGTACTTC.

The DNA for the CDR3 is TGTGCCAGCCTAAGGACTAGCGGCCAAGAGACCCAGTACTTC. Its translation: CASLRTSGQETQYF. V is TRBV28 and J is TRBJ2-5, with TRBD2 matching 10 bases. J was trimmed by 1 base and V by 8 bases; bases with no gene match: 4. The CDR3 covers 14 residues. Germline CDR1 and CDR2: MDHEN and SYDVKM.

This CDR3 reads CATSREARSQGELFF. For the CDR3, the DNA is TGTGCCACCAGCAGAGAAGCCCGGAGTCAGGGGGAGCTGTTTTTT. The chain recombines TRBV15 with TRBJ2-2; D not resolved. CDR3 length equals 15 residues. Germline V gene data show CDR1 as LNHNV and CDR2 as YYDKDF (reference sequence). Between the trimmed V and J ends, which lost 0 bases and 8 bases, there was a span of 13 bases.

Note on this clone: Other DNA sequences in the same sample also yield this CDR3. The rearrangement uses TRBV30 and TRBJ1-2, with D possibly being TRBD1 (5 bases). Germline values: CDR1 GTSNPN, CDR2 SVGIG (reference sequence). V lost 4 bases and J lost 1, with 10 bases in between. The CDR3 runs to 13 residues. In DNA form, the CDR3 reads TGTGCCTGGACCGGCACAGGTAACTATGGCTACACCTTC. Encoded protein: CAWTGTGNYGYTF. The full variable domain, in which reference TRBV30 and TRBJ1-2 provide the parts outside the CDR3, is SQTIHQWPATLVQPVGSPLSLECTVEGTSNPNLYWYRQAAGRGLQLLFYSVGIGQISSEVPQNLSASRPQDRQFILSSKKLLLSDSGFYLCAWTGTGNYGYTFGSGTRLTVV.

The V gene is TRBV2, the J gene TRBJ1-2; 9 bases agree with TRBD1. The junction had 11 bases not matched to a gene; V was cut back by 6 bases and J by 3 bases. Germline lookup yields CDR1 SNHLY and CDR2 FYNNEI. This CDR3 is 16 amino acids long. CDR3: CASSPGQGFNYYGYTF. In DNA form, the CDR3 reads TGTGCCAGCAGCCCGGGACAGGGTTTCAATTACTATGGCTACACCTTC. The whole variable domain, filled in from reference TRBV2 and TRBJ1-2, reads EPEVTQTPSHQVTQMGQEVILRCVPISNHLYFYWYRQILGQKVEFLVSFYNNEISEKSEIFDDQFSVERPDGSNFTLKIRSTKLEDSAMYFCASSPGQGFNYYGYTFGSGTRLTVV.

This sequence joins TRBV10-2 and TRBJ1-1; D unclear. V dropped 3 bases and J dropped 0 bases, with 2 bases sitting between them. The CDR3 consists of 12 residues. Per germline, CDR1 WSHSY and CDR2 SAAADI. This CDR3 reads CASSDVNTEAFF. The DNA of the CDR3 is TGCGCCAGCAGTGATGTGAACACTGAAGCTTTCTTT.

The chain has TRBV19 and TRBJ2-3; possibly TRBD1 for D (6 bases). Germline V gives CDR1 LNHDA, CDR2 SQIVND (reference sequence). CDR3 length: 15 residues. Trimming took off 3 bases at V and 2 bases at J, with 12 bases between the two ends. The CDR3 nucleotides read TGTGCCAGTAGTATCTGGGACACCTCCACAGATACGCAGTATTTT. Its protein product is CASSIWDTSTDTQYF.

The chain employs TRBV5-6 and TRBJ2-4; 10 nucleotides line up with TRBD2. Germline V gene lookup returns CDR1 SGHDT and CDR2 YYEEEE. With V trimmed by 0 bases and J by 0 bases, 9 bases remained unmatched. There are 19 residues in the CDR3. The CDR3 DNA reads as TGTGCCAGCAGCTTGGAGACTAGCGGGTACATACTAGCCAAAAACATTCAGTACTTC. This encodes CASSLETSGYILAKNIQYF.

V usage is TRBV27 and J usage is TRBJ1-6, with D possibly TRBD1 on 6 matching bases. The CDR3 sequence is 15 residues long. Trimming removed 3 bases from V and 5 bases from J, with 11 bases in between. CDR1 and CDR2 from the germline V gene are MNHEY and SMNVEV (reference sequence). The chain's CDR3 is CASSFWDTNNSPLHF. Here the CDR3 DNA reads TGTGCCAGCAGTTTTTGGGACACCAATAATTCACCCCTCCACTTT.

J is TRBJ2-3 and V is TRBV11-2, with 12 bases identical to TRBD2. This CDR3 is 16 amino acids long. Germline CDR1 SGHAT, CDR2 FQNNGV. The ends lost 7 bases at V and 2 bases at J; junction bases unmatched: 7. CDR3 sequence (DNA): TGTGCCAGCATCACATGGACTAGCGGGACCACAGATACGCAGTATTTT. Encoded protein: CASITWTSGTTDTQYF.

The V and J genes are TRBV7-9 and TRBJ2-7, with TRBD2 identical over 7 bases. Germline V CDR1 and CDR2: SEHNR, FQNEAQ (reference sequence). V trimming: 2 bases; J trimming: 7 bases; junction bases outside the gene matches: 11. The CDR3 covers 15 residues. CDR3 bases: TGTGCCAGCAGCTTAAACGGACCGGGGACTATAGAGCAGTACTTC. This encodes CASSLNGPGTIEQYF.

This rearrangement joins TRBV9 to TRBJ2-3; D is unresolved. The V gene's germline CDR1 is SGDLS and CDR2 YYNGEE. V was pared by 4 bases and J by 1 base, with 7 bases between. CDR3 length equals 13 residues. The CDR3 coding sequence is TGTGCCAGCAGCCCACGCCGCACAGATACGCAGTATTTT. Its protein is CASSPRRTDTQYF.

About this clone: The sample holds other DNA sequences that translate to the same CDR3. The J gene is TRBJ2-1, the V gene TRBV6-5, with 7 bases lining up with TRBD2. After removal of 5 bases from V and 5 bases from J, the junction contained 3 bases not matched to a gene. The length of the CDR3 is 13 residues. Per the germline V gene, CDR1 is MNHEY and CDR2 is SVGAGI. DNA for the CDR3: TGTGCCAGCAGTCGGCTAGCGGACAATGAGCAGTTCTTC. Protein: CASSRLADNEQFF.

The chain uses TRBV7-2 and TRBJ2-5; the D gene is possibly TRBD2 (6 bases). The length of the CDR3 is 18 residues. The V end was cut by 5 bases, the J end by 0 bases, with 22 bases between. The V gene's germline CDR1 is SGHTA and CDR2 FQGNSA. The chain's CDR3 is CASSRPRGDSEYQETQYF. The CDR3 DNA reads TGTGCCAGCAGCCGGCCACGCGGGGACTCTGAGTACCAAGAGACCCAGTACTTC. Drawing the rest from reference TRBV7-2 and TRBJ2-5, the complete variable domain is GAGVSQSPSNKVTEKGKDVELRCDPISGHTALYWYRQSLGQGLEFLIYFQGNSAPDKSGLPSDRFSAERTGGSVSTLTIQRTQQEDSAVYLCASSRPRGDSEYQETQYFGPGTRLLVL.

The chain uses TRBV7-9 and TRBJ1-4, with D perhaps matching TRBD1 (5 bases). Germline-derived CDR1 and CDR2 are SEHNR and FQNEAQ (reference sequence). The CDR3 is 15 residues long. The ends were cut back, 4 bases at V and 4 bases at J, with 13 bases in the middle. CDR3 sequence reads: CASSYRGTGNEKLFF. The CDR3 bases are TGTGCCAGCAGCTATCGCGGGACGGGTAATGAAAAACTGTTTTTT. Looking up the rest from reference TRBV7-9 and TRBJ1-4 gives the full variable domain: DTGVSQNPRHKITKRGQNVTFRCDPISEHNRLYWYRQTLGQGPEFLTYFQNEAQLEKSRLLSDRFSAERPKGSFSTLEIQRTEQGDSAMYLCASSYRGTGNEKLFFGSGTQLSVL.

The CDR3 is CASSSSGQARKNIQYF. CDR3 coding DNA: TGTGCCAGCAGCTCTTCGGGACAGGCCCGCAAAAACATTCAGTACTTC. The V call is TRBV7-9, the J call TRBJ2-4; 8 bases agree with TRBD1. This CDR3 is built from 16 residues. The V and J ends lost 4 bases and 3 bases, in that order; junction bases with no gene match: 8. The germline V gene has CDR1 SEHNR and CDR2 FQNEAQ (reference sequence).

The chain's CDR3 is CATSRVVGAEKLFF. CDR3 DNA sequence: TGTGCCACCAGCAGAGTGGTAGGGGCAGAAAAACTGTTTTTT. V is TRBV15 and J is TRBJ1-4; tentative D call: TRBD1 (5 bases). V gave up 1 base and J gave up 8 bases, with 11 bases separating them. Germline-derived CDR1 and CDR2 are LNHNV and YYDKDF (reference sequence). The CDR3 runs to 14 residues.

The CDR3 DNA follows: TGCGCCAGCCAGACTAGCGGGAGTGGCAATGAGCAGTTCTTC. Its protein is CASQTSGSGNEQFF. The V call is TRBV5-1, the J call TRBJ2-1; 12 bases line up with TRBD2. Germline V gene data show CDR1 as SGHRS and CDR2 as YFSETQ. V shed 7 bases and J 6 bases; nucleotides not matched to a gene: 5. There are 14 residues in the CDR3.

The chain carries TRBV9 and TRBJ1-2, with D possibly being TRBD1 (5 bases). The CDR3 covers 14 residues. V shed 4 bases and J shed 6 bases, with 16 bases lying between them. The germline gives CDR1 SGDLS, CDR2 YYNGEE. The CDR3 is CASSPHRGADGYTF. CDR3 in DNA: TGTGCCAGCAGCCCCCACCGCGGGGCGGATGGCTACACCTTC.